These 14 T cell receptor beta chains originate from one sample sequenced in a study of OX40 agonist ivuxolimab in advanced cancers. The library was made by the immunoSEQ multiplex PCR assay. In its TCRdb copy, this immuneACCESS table keeps in-frame sequences only and misses some clones. Where compared with another copy, unresolved V genes explain less than half of these, and the others have no known cause. Present in this sample are some 130,000 clones, more than 80% of which were seen just once. Jointly, the top ten make up 0.55% to 0.7% of the sample. Sequenced material: CD4+ or CD8+ T cells sorted from blood, taken in a trial of the OX40 agonist ivuxolimab. The receptors come from an adult with an advanced solid tumor such as melanoma, head and neck, liver or kidney cancer.

The CDR3 protein is CASSHQGGYEQYF. The CDR3 DNA follows: TGCGCCAGCAGCCACCAGGGGGGGTACGAGCAGTACTTC. V is TRBV4-1 and J is TRBJ2-7; D might be TRBD1 or TRBD2, each matching 7 bases. V was pared by 3 bases and J by 4 bases, with 10 bases between. This CDR3 has 13 amino acids. Germline assignment: CDR1 MGHRA and CDR2 YSYEKL.

This clone showed up just once. This rearrangement joins TRBV29-1 to TRBJ2-2, with 9 positions matching TRBD1. This CDR3 is built from 14 residues. The junction had 5 bases not matched to a gene; V was cut back by 3 bases and J by 6 bases. Germline CDR1 and CDR2: SQVTM and ANQGSEA. The CDR3 protein is CSVEGTGSPGELFF. DNA of the CDR3: TGCAGCGTTGAGGGGACAGGGTCCCCCGGGGAGCTGTTTTTT.

The rearrangement links TRBV4-3 to TRBJ2-1, with TRBD1 identical over 11 bases. The CDR3 is 16 residues long. Germline loops: CDR1 LGHNA, CDR2 YSLEER. J was trimmed by 3 bases and V by 5 bases; bases with no gene match: 6. The CDR3: CASSYAGTGGYNEQFF. CDR3 bases: TGCGCCAGCAGCTATGCTGGGACAGGGGGCTACAATGAGCAGTTCTTC.

The genes are TRBV20-1 and TRBJ1-1; D is unclear. This CDR3 has 11 residues. The germline CDR1 and CDR2 sequences are DFQATT and SNEGSKA (reference sequence). The germline V and J ends were trimmed by 6 bases and 5 bases, with 10 bases remaining between them. CDR3 nucleotide sequence: TGCAGTGCCGACACGGTTACTGAAGCTTTCTTT. Amino acids: CSADTVTEAFF.

The chain employs TRBV5-4 and TRBJ2-5; 9 bases are a match to TRBD1. This CDR3 is 16 amino acids long. Unmatched junction bases numbered 9, after V lost 0 bases and J lost 6 bases. The germline CDR1 and CDR2 sequences are SGHNT and YYREEE (reference sequence). The CDR3 DNA sequence: TGTGCCAGCAGCTTGGAAAGGACAGGGGTCGGCAAGACCCAGTACTTC. This codes for CASSLERTGVGKTQYF.

V is TRBV9 and J is TRBJ2-2; D unclear. This CDR3 is 14 amino acids long. V gave up 0 bases and J gave up 6 bases, with 9 bases separating them. Germline assignment: CDR1 SGDLS and CDR2 YYNGEE. Here the CDR3 reads CASSVAPQSGELFF. The CDR3 DNA sequence: TGTGCCAGCAGCGTAGCTCCTCAGTCCGGGGAGCTGTTTTTT.

The chain links TRBV10-3 to TRBJ1-2; no clear D gene. V was clipped by 0 bases and J by 8 bases, with 13 bases between them. Per germline, CDR1 ENHRY and CDR2 SYGVKD. This CDR3 has 14 residues. In DNA form, the CDR3 reads TGTGCCATCAGTGAGTCGAACGGAGGAGGGGGCTACACCTTC. It codes for CAISESNGGGGYTF.

This chain joins TRBV28 and TRBJ2-7; D is unclear. The germline V and J ends were trimmed by 3 bases and 0 bases, with 12 bases remaining between them. There are 15 residues in the CDR3. The germline gives CDR1 MDHEN, CDR2 SYDVKM. In DNA form, the CDR3 reads TGTGCCAGCAGTTTCACGGGCCAGAGCTCCTACGAGCAGTACTTC. Translation gives CASSFTGQSSYEQYF.

This chain connects TRBV5-1 to TRBJ2-1; no definite D call. The CDR3 extends over 13 amino acids. The V end lost 5 bases, the J end lost 6 bases, and 12 bases lay between the germline ends. Germline lookup yields CDR1 SGHRS and CDR2 YFSETQ. The CDR3 loop is CASSSDSANEQFF. As DNA, the CDR3 is TGCGCCAGCAGTTCCGACTCCGCCAATGAGCAGTTCTTC. Combining the CDR3 with reference TRBV5-1 and TRBJ2-1 gives the whole variable domain KAGVTQTPRYLIKTRGQQVTLSCSPISGHRSVSWYQQTPGQGLQFLFEYFSETQRNKGNFPGRFSGRQFSNSRSEMNVSTLELGDSALYLCASSSDSANEQFFGPGTRLTVL.

The J gene is TRBJ2-7, the V gene TRBV6-1; no definite D call. Per germline, CDR1 MNHNS and CDR2 SASEGT. The CDR3 has 12 residues. Trimming removed 2 bases from V and 7 bases from J, with 9 bases in between. DNA for the CDR3: TGTGCCAGCAGTGAAATAGGGTGGGAGCAGTACTTC. It is translated as CASSEIGWEQYF.

This chain links TRBV7-2 with TRBJ2-3, with D tentatively TRBD2 (7 bases). V dropped 8 bases and J dropped 6 bases, with 12 bases sitting between them. The CDR3 is 12 amino acids. Germline CDR1 reads SGHTA; CDR2 reads FQGNSA. The CDR3 here is CASGGGDDTQYF. The CDR3 coding sequence is TGTGCCAGCGGAGGGGGGGACGATACGCAGTATTTT.

This clone was counted a single time. In DNA form, the CDR3 reads TGTGCCAGCACCCGGGGACAGGGGTACAATCAGCCCCAGCATTTT. Translated, it gives CASTRGQGYNQPQHF. This rearrangement joins TRBV18 to TRBJ1-5; 10 positions agree with TRBD1. CDR1 KGHSH and CDR2 LQKENI come from the germline V gene. The CDR3 runs 15 residues. Trimming at V came to 8 bases and at J to 3 bases, leaving 7 bases not matched to a gene. The entire variable domain, with the rest obtained from reference TRBV18 and TRBJ1-5, is as follows: NAGVMQNPRHLVRRRGQEARLRCSPMKGHSHVYWYRQLPEEGLKFMVYLQKENIIDESGMPKERFSAEFPKEGPSILRIQQVVRGDSAAYFCASTRGQGYNQPQHFGDGTRLSIL.

The genes are TRBV27 and TRBJ2-1; 12 bases map to TRBD2. CDR3 length: 15 amino acids. After removal of 5 bases from V and 10 bases from J, the junction contained 9 bases not matched to a gene. Germline V gene lookup returns CDR1 MNHEY and CDR2 SMNVEV (reference sequence). The CDR3, as DNA: TGTGCCAGCAGTCCCTCCCGACTAGCGGGGGCCGAGCAGTTCTTC. It codes for CASSPSRLAGAEQFF.

CDR3 region: CASSRGLDRVPGNTIYF. DNA of the CDR3: TGTGCCAGCAGCCGGGGATTGGACAGGGTCCCTGGAAACACCATATATTTT. The rearrangement joins TRBV5-5 to TRBJ1-3; 8 positions agree with TRBD1. Germline-derived CDR1 and CDR2 are SGHKS and YYEKEE (reference sequence). Trimming cost V 4 bases and J 2 bases; bases outside gene matches: 11. This CDR3 contains 17 residues.